This T cell receptor beta chain stems from a study of OX40 agonist ivuxolimab in advanced cancers. On the study more broadly: Three individuals attained partial responses, comprising one hepatocellular carcinoma case and two cutaneous melanoma cases.

The data were produced by immunoSEQ multiplex PCR, yet TCRdb's version contains in-frame clones alone and is incomplete. Among around 76,000 clones, around 87% were seen once, and the ten largest hold about 0.5%. Looked up from germline, CDR1 is LNHDA and CDR2 is SQIVND (reference sequence). V lost 5 bases and J 3 bases, leaving 14 bases between the germline ends. The CDR3 is 14 residues long. The V and J genes are TRBV19 and TRBJ2-7, with D perhaps being TRBD1 or TRBD2 (5 bases each). This TCR derives from an adult with an advanced solid tumor such as melanoma, head and neck, liver or kidney cancer. The sequencing used CD4+ or CD8+ T cells sorted from blood, collected in a trial of the OX40 agonist ivuxolimab. The CDR3 loop reads CASSESRDVYEQYF. CDR3 bases: TGTGCCAGTAGTGAGAGCCGGGACGTCTACGAGCAGTACTTC.